A single sample gave rise to the 14 T cell receptor beta chains below, sequenced in a study. The sorted Tregs were CD4+CD25+CD127-/low cells. MiXCR, applied by TCRdb to the 5' RACE reads, yields one record per CDR3 protein. The sample lists 35,000 to 50,000 distinct CDR3 sequences, more than 20% occurring once. The specimen sequenced was Tregs sorted from a lymph node. The receptors shown here come from a female donor with breast cancer.

This clonotype showed up many times. This chain links TRBV11-2 with TRBJ2-1; D is uncertain. Germline values: CDR1 SGHAT, CDR2 FQNNGV. V lost 2 bases to trimming and J lost 5 bases, with 7 bases between them. The CDR3 runs to 13 residues. As DNA, the CDR3 is TGTGCCAGCAGCTTACGTAGGCACAATGAGCAGTTCTTC. Its protein product is CASSLRRHNEQFF. Full variable domain (missing parts from reference TRBV11-2 and TRBJ2-1): EAGVAQSPRYKIIEKRQSVAFWCNPISGHATLYWYQQILGQGPKLLIQFQNNGVVDDSQLPKDRFSAERLKGVDSTLKIQPAKLEDSAVYLCASSLRRHNEQFFGPGTRLTVL.

This clonotype was counted at least ten times. The chain couples TRBV6-5 to TRBJ2-4, with D possibly matching TRBD2 (5 bases). The CDR3 extends over 14 amino acids. The V gene lost 7 bases and the J gene lost 5 bases, with 15 bases spanning the gap. CDR1 and CDR2 from the germline V gene are MNHEY and SVGAGI. The chain's CDR3 is CASTPDSAQNIQYF. CDR3 DNA: TGTGCCAGCACCCCGGACTCGGCACAAAACATTCAGTACTTC.

V and J are TRBV4-1 and TRBJ2-7, with D tentatively TRBD2 (5 bases). The CDR3 contains 15 residues. From germline, CDR1 is MGHRA and CDR2 YSYEKL. Trimming left V 0 bases short and J 1 base short, with 10 bases between. The CDR3 loop reads CASSQEPGNSYEQYF. The CDR3 DNA reads TGCGCCAGCAGCCAAGAACCGGGGAATTCCTACGAGCAGTACTTC.

V usage is TRBV27 and J usage is TRBJ2-7; 11 nucleotides agree with TRBD1. This CDR3 region has 15 residues. Germline V gene data show CDR1 as MNHEY and CDR2 as SMNVEV (reference sequence). After removal of 3 bases from V and 5 bases from J, the junction contained 6 bases not matched to a gene. In DNA form, the CDR3 reads TGTGCCAGCAGTTTCGGGACAGGGGGTCTCAACGAGCAGTACTTC. Translation gives CASSFGTGGLNEQYF.

Many counts were recorded for this clonotype. The genes are TRBV7-2 and TRBJ2-3, with 13 bases fitting TRBD2. CDR3 length: 19 amino acids. Trimming removed 6 bases from V and 2 bases from J; junction bases left unmatched: 14. The germline V gene encodes CDR1 SGHTA and CDR2 FQGNSA. The CDR3 nucleotides are TGTGCCAGCAGTTCCGGACTAGCGGGAGAGGACCATGTCACAGATACGCAGTATTTT. Protein product: CASSSGLAGEDHVTDTQYF.

This clonotype was detected once. Since a much larger clone is just one base distant, this may be a read error. The chain joins TRBV6-5 to TRBJ1-2; unclear D gene. The CDR3 length is 13 residues. CDR1 is MNHEY, CDR2 SVGAGI, per germline. The CDR3 sequence is CASSDTETYGHTF. The CDR3 bases are TGTGCCAGCAGCGACACAGAGACCTATGGCCACACCTTC.

This clonotype showed up many times. The junction differs from germline at one of its ends, possibly a read error. The V and J genes are TRBV28 and TRBJ1-5; perhaps TRBD1 as D (5 bases). Germline CDR1 MDHEN, CDR2 SYDVKM. The CDR3 totals 14 residues. CDR3: CASRPDRSSQPQHF. CDR3 bases: TGTGCCAGCAGACCCGACAGAAGCAGTCAGCCCCAGCATTTT.

This sequence joins TRBV30 and TRBJ2-7; TRBD1 might be the D (6 bases). The germline CDR1 and CDR2 sequences are GTSNPN and SVGIG (reference sequence). V was shortened by 1 base and J by 2 bases, with 9 bases between the two germline ends. CDR3 length: 13 residues. The CDR3 bases are TGTGCCTGGAGTGCCGACAGGACCTACGAGCAGTACTTC. It encodes CAWSADRTYEQYF.

In its sample, this clonotype was seen a few times. The genes are TRBV11-2 and TRBJ1-3; D gene uncertain. The V end was cut by 1 base, the J end by 7 bases, with 5 bases between. Germline loops: CDR1 SGHAT, CDR2 FQNNGV. The CDR3 has 12 amino acids. The CDR3 sequence is CASSLGPNTIYF. The CDR3 coding sequence is TGTGCCAGCAGCTTAGGTCCGAACACCATATATTTT.

This clonotype was detected a few times. The junction differs from germline at one of its ends, possibly a read error. CDR3: CASSWTGFGETQYF. The CDR3 DNA sequence: TGTGCCAGTAGCTGGACAGGGTTCGGGGAGACCCAGTACTTC. The chain employs TRBV7-9 and TRBJ2-5; TRBD1 agrees at 8 bases. This CDR3 spans 14 amino acids. CDR1 is SEHNR and CDR2 is FQNEAQ in the germline V gene (reference sequence).

This clonotype came up many times. This chain connects TRBV7-3 to TRBJ1-2; 9 nucleotides match TRBD1. The germline V gene has CDR1 SGHTA and CDR2 FQGTGA. The CDR3 runs to 14 residues. Trimming at V came to 6 bases and at J to 2 bases, leaving 4 bases not matched to a gene. The CDR3 DNA reads as TGTGCCAGCAGTCCGGGACAGGGAAACTATGGCTACACCTTC. Its protein is CASSPGQGNYGYTF.

This clonotype was observed once. This may stem from a read error, because a much larger clone lies one nucleotide away. Because the CDR3 is missing its conserved closing phenylalanine or tryptophan, this is likely a read error. The chain has TRBV11-2 and TRBJ2-3; 10 positions agree with TRBD2. J lost 5 bases, V lost 7 bases, and 9 bases had no gene match. Germline CDR1 is SGHAT and CDR2 is FQNNGV. This CDR3 has 15 residues. The DNA of the CDR3 is TGTGCCAGCACCACAATATTAGCGGGAGGAGATACGCAGTATTCT. Protein sequence: CASTTILAGGDTQYS.

This clonotype came up many times. This chain joins TRBV29-1 and TRBJ2-5; 9 bases match TRBD2. Germline-derived CDR1 and CDR2 are SQVTM and ANQGSEA. The CDR3 is 15 residues long. Trimming cost V 4 bases and J 1 base; bases outside gene matches: 7. The CDR3 is CSVGLAGELQETQYF. The CDR3 DNA reads as TGCAGCGTTGGATTAGCGGGAGAGCTCCAAGAGACCCAGTACTTC.

This clonotype was seen a few times. The chain is built from TRBV21-1 and TRBJ1-5; the D call TRBD1 from the table was never checked on the DNA. TRBV21-1 is a known pseudogene. The CDR3 spans 14 residues. DNA of the CDR3: TGTGCCAGCAGCAAAGTCCAGGGTGGACAGCCCCAGCATTTT. Protein product: CASSKVQGGQPQHF.